Below, one T cell receptor (beta chain) is given with its context. The donors were members of the approximately 130-subject validation cohort (separate from the approximately 670-subject first cohort). Assay: immunoSEQ multiplex PCR; the TCRdb copy retains only in-frame clones and omits some. Of about 160,000 clones listed, approximately 87% are singletons. This specimen belongs to a study of cytomegalovirus exposure and HLA in healthy donors. Trimming removed 2 bases from V and 6 bases from J, with 4 bases in between. Germline V gives CDR1 MNHNY, CDR2 SVGAGI (reference sequence). This CDR3 has 12 residues.

The receptor comes from a woman in her 30s in good health and CMV-seronegative. The chain has TRBV6-6 and TRBJ2-2; D unclear. Input material: PBMCs. The CDR3 region has the DNA TGTGCCAGCAGTTACGGTCCCGGGGAGCTGTTTTTT. This translates into CASSYGPGELFF.